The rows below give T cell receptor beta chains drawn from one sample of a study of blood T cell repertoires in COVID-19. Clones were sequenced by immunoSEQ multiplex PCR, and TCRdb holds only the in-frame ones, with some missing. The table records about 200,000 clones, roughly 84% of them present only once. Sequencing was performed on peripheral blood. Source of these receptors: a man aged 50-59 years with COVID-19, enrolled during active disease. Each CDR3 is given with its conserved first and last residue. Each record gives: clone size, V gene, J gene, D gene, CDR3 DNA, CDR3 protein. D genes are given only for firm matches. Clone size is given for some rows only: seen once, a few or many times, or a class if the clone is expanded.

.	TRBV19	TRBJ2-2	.	TGTGCCAGTAGTTTCGGGGGGCCCACCGGGGAGCTGTTTTTT	CASSFGGPTGELFF
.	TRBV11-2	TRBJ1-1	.	TGTGCCAGCAGCTTAGACAGGGGTGAGACTGAAGCTTTCTTT	CASSLDRGETEAFF
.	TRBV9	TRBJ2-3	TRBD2	TGTGCCAGCAGCGTCCTCGGGACTAGCGGAACAGATACGCAGTATTTT	CASSVLGTSGTDTQYF
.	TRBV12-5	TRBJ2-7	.	TGTGCTGGGGGTTTCTGGAGGGAGAGCTCCTACGAGCAGTACTTC	CAGGFWRESSYEQYF
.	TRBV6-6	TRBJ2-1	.	TGTGCCAGCAGTTACTTGCAGGGTACTGAGCAGTTCTTC	CASSYLQGTEQFF
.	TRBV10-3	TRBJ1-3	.	TGTGCCATCCGGGGGGGCAAGGGCTCTGGAAACACCATATATTTT	CAIRGGKGSGNTIYF
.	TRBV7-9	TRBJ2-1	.	TGTGCCAGCAGCCCCGACATCAGCCAACCTGAAAATGAGCAGTTCTTC	CASSPDISQPENEQFF
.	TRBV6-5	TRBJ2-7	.	TGTGCCAGCAGTACGGGTTTTCGGATCAACTACGAGCAGTACTTC	CASSTGFRINYEQYF
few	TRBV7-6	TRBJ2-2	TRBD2	TGTGCCAGCAGCTTCTTAAGCGGGAGTGACACCGGGGAGCTGTTTTTT	CASSFLSGSDTGELFF
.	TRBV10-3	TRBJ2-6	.	TGTGCCATCAGTGAGCCTTACCGGGACATCAACTCTGGGGCCAACGTCCTGACTTTC	CAISEPYRDINSGANVLTF
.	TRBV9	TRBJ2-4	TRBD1	TGTGCCAGCAGCGTAGGACAGGGGGCATACATTCAGTACTTC	CASSVGQGAYIQYF
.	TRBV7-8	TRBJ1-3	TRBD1	TGTGCCAGCAGCTTATCGAGGGGGCAAAACACCATATATTTT	CASSLSRGQNTIYF
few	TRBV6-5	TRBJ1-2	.	TGTGCCAGCAGTACAGGTTATGGCTACACCTTC	CASSTGYGYTF
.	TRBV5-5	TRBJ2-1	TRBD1	TGTGCCAGCAGCTCACCTAGACAGGGGGCCCGGGGGTACAATGAGCAGTTCTTC	CASSSPRQGARGYNEQFF
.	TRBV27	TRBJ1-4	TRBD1	TGTGCCAGAAGGGGGCAGCCCATCTTT	CARRGQPIF
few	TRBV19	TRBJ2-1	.	TGTGCCACAAAACCAGGGGCCTCCTACAATGAGCAGTTCTTC	CATKPGASYNEQFF
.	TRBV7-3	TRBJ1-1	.	TGTGCCAGCAGCACAAACCCGAACACTGAAGCTTTCTTT	CASSTNPNTEAFF
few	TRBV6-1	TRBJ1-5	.	TGTGCCAGCAGTGAAGTGTCTAGCCGAAATCAGCCCCAGCATTTT	CASSEVSSRNQPQHF
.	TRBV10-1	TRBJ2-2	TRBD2	TGCGCCAGCAGGTCGGGGGGGCGCGGTACCGGGGAGCTGTTTTTT	CASRSGGRGTGELFF
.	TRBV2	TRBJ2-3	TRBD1	TGTGCCAGCAGTCCACAGGGGGAAAGCACAGATACGCAGTATTTT	CASSPQGESTDTQYF
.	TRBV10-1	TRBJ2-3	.	TGCGCCAGCAGTGAGAGACTCACGGACACAGATACGCAGTATTTT	CASSERLTDTDTQYF
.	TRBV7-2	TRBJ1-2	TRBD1	TGTGCCAGCAGCGTATTGGGACAGGCCAACTTCGGGGGCTACACCTTC	CASSVLGQANFGGYTF
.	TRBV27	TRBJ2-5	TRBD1	TGTGCCAGCAGTTTATCGGGGACAGGGGATGAGACCCAGTACTTC	CASSLSGTGDETQYF
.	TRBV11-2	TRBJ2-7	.	TGTGCCAGCAGCGCGCACCTTAGCGTACAGCAGTACTTC	CASSAHLSVQQYF
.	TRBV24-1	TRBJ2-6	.	TGTGCCACCAGTGAAGAACAGGCGGCTGGGGCCAACGTCCTGACTTTC	CATSEEQAAGANVLTF
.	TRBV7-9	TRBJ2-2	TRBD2	TGTGCCAGCAGCTTATCTAGCGGGAGCGGGACCGGGGAGCTGTTTTTT	CASSLSSGSGTGELFF
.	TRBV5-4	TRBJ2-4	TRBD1	TGTGCCAGCAGCTTGGGTCCGGGACAGGGTTTGGGAAACATTCAGTACTTC	CASSLGPGQGLGNIQYF
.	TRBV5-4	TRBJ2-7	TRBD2	TGTGCCAGCAGCAGTAGCGGGAGATCCTACGAGCAGTACTTC	CASSSSGRSYEQYF
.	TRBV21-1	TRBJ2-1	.	TGTGCCAGCAGCAAAGGGGAGCGAGCCCCACCCGATGAGCAGTTCTTC	CASSKGERAPPDEQFF
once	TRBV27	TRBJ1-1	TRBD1	TGTGCCAGCAGTCCTCGGACAGGGGGCTTTAACACTGAAGCTTTCTTT	CASSPRTGGFNTEAFF
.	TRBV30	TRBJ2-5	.	TGTGCCTGGAGTGTCGAGAATAGCGAGACCCAGTACTTC	CAWSVENSETQYF
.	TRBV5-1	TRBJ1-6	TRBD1	TGCGCCAGCAGCTCCCCAGGGGGCGATTCACCCCTCCACTTT	CASSSPGGDSPLHF
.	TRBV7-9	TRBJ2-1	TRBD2	TGTGCCAGCAGCTTAGACAGCGGGGGGGTTCGGGAGCAGTTCTTC	CASSLDSGGVREQFF
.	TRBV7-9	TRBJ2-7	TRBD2	TGTGCCAGCAGCTCCTACGGGAGGGGGAACGAGCAGTACTTC	CASSSYGRGNEQYF
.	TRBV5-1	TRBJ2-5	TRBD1	TGCGCCAGCAGCTTCACTCCGCTCTCAGGGGGCAGGGAGACCCAGTACTTC	CASSFTPLSGGRETQYF
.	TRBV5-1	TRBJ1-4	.	TGCGCCAGCAGCTTGGGACAGGCCGAAAAACTGTTTTTT	CASSLGQAEKLFF
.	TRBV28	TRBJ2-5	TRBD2	TGTGCCAGCACCTCCGCCGGGACTAGCGGGCAAGAGACCCAGTACTTC	CASTSAGTSGQETQYF
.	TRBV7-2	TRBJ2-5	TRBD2	TGTGCCAGCAGCTTCGGTTGGACTAGCGGGAGGCCTCGAAAAGAGACCCAGTACTTC	CASSFGWTSGRPRKETQYF
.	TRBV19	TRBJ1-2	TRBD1	TGTGCCAGTAGTCCCGGGACAGGGGAAAACTATGGCTACACCTTC	CASSPGTGENYGYTF
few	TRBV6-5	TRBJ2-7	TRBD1	TGTGCCAGCAGTTCAACCGGGACAGGGTCCTCCGAGCAGTACTTC	CASSSTGTGSSEQYF
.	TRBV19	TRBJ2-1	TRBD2	TGTGCCAGCAACAACCCCCGACTAGCGGGAGGGCCAGTTGTCAATGAGCAGTTCTTC	CASNNPRLAGGPVVNEQFF
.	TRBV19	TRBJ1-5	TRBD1	TGTGCCAGTAGTATAGTGGGACAGGAGTTTAGCAATCAGCCCCAGCATTTT	CASSIVGQEFSNQPQHF
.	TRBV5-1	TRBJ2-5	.	TGCGCCAACAGTAAACAGGGAAGGGGGCAAGAGACCCAGTACTTC	CANSKQGRGQETQYF
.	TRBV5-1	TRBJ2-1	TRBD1	TGCGCCAGCAGCCACTCGACAGGGGGAAGTAACCATGAGCAGTTCTTC	CASSHSTGGSNHEQFF
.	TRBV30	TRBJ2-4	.	TGTGCCTGGAGCTTAAGGGGAAACATTCAGTACTTC	CAWSLRGNIQYF
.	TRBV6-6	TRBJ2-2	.	TGTGCCAGCAGTCCTCCGCAGGGAGGAACCGGGGAGCTGTTTTTT	CASSPPQGGTGELFF
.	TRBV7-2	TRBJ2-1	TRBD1	TGTGCCAGCAGCTCGATCGGGACAGGGGGGAGTGAGCAGTTCTTC	CASSSIGTGGSEQFF
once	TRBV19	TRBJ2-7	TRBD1	TGTGCCAGTAGTATAGGGACAGGGGTCGGCTACGAGCAGTACTTC	CASSIGTGVGYEQYF
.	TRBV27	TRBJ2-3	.	TGTGCCAGCAGTTTATGGAGGGGGGGCGGCACAGATACGCAGTATTTT	CASSLWRGGGTDTQYF
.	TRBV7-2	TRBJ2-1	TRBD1	TGTGCCAGCAGCAACCGACAGGGGGCGCTCAATGAGCAGTTCTTC	CASSNRQGALNEQFF
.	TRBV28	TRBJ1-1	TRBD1	TGTGCCAGCGGGCCAGGGGGGTATAGCACTGAAGCTTTCTTT	CASGPGGYSTEAFF
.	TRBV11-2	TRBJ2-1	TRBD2	TGTGCCAGCAGCCTTGGTGGGGGGGCCTACAATGAGCAGTTCTTC	CASSLGGGAYNEQFF
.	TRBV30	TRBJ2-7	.	TGTGCCTGGAGTCCCACAGGGACCTACGAGCAGTACTTC	CAWSPTGTYEQYF
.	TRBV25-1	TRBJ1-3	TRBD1	TGTGCCAGCAGCGACTCCCGGACAGGGGGAAACACCATATATTTT	CASSDSRTGGNTIYF
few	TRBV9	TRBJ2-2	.	TGTGCCAGCAGCGGGGGGACTTCCTCCCTGAACACCGGGGAGCTGTTTTTT	CASSGGTSSLNTGELFF
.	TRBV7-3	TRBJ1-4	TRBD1	TGTGCCAGCAGCAAAACCGGACAGGGTAATGAAAAACTGTTTTTT	CASSKTGQGNEKLFF
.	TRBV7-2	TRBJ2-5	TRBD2	TGTGCCAGCAGCCTCCTAGCGGGGGGGCCATTTGAAGAGACCCAGTACTTC	CASSLLAGGPFEETQYF
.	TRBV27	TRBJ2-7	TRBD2	TGTGCCAGCAGACTAGCGGGAGGTAACTACGAGCAGTACTTC	CASRLAGGNYEQYF